A single sample is the source of the 5 T cell receptor beta chains below, sequenced in a study of early T cells in non-severe SARS-CoV-2 infection. TCRdb re-derived calls from the 5' RACE reads in MiXCR, one entry per CDR3 protein. The table records 97,000 or so distinct CDR3 sequences, around 12% of them present only once. The sample taken for sequencing was whole blood. These TCRs come from an adult who was a healthcare worker with PCR-confirmed SARS-CoV-2 infection or an uninfected control (not recorded which).

In nucleotides, the CDR3 is TGTGCCAGCAGTCCACTAGGAGGGGACCCCTATCAGCCCCAGCATTTT. Amino acids: CASSPLGGDPYQPQHF. The chain recombines TRBV28 with TRBJ1-5, with D maybe TRBD1 (5 bases). From germline, CDR1 is MDHEN and CDR2 SYDVKM. Trimming shortened V by 5 bases and J by 5 bases, and 19 bases separated the two germline ends. This CDR3 comprises 16 residues.

The chain employs TRBV7-2 and TRBJ2-7, with D possibly TRBD2 on 5 matching bases. Germline V lookup: CDR1 SGHTA, CDR2 FQGNSA. The CDR3 is 13 residues long. Between the trimmed V and J ends, which lost 0 bases and 6 bases, there was a span of 9 bases. Here the CDR3 DNA reads TGTGCCAGCAGCTTAGCGGTTGCGGGCGAGCAGTACTTC. It specifies CASSLAVAGEQYF.

This clonotype was seen many times. The rearrangement joins TRBV2 to TRBJ2-1, with TRBD2 identical over 8 bases. Per germline, CDR1 SNHLY and CDR2 FYNNEI. V was pared by 4 bases and J by 5 bases, with 4 bases of the junction left unmatched. There are 14 residues in the CDR3. CDR3 DNA: TGTGCCAGCAGTGGATTAGCGGGGAACAATGAGCAGTTCTTC. This translates into CASSGLAGNNEQFF.

The chain employs TRBV6-6 and TRBJ1-4; D possibly corresponds to TRBD1 (6 bases). The germline CDR1 and CDR2 sequences are MNHNY and SVGAGI (reference sequence). CDR3 size: 14 residues. Trimming shortened V by 6 bases and J by 3 bases, and 11 bases separated the two germline ends. The CDR3 DNA sequence: TGTGCCAGCAGATCGGACAGCTCTAATGAAAAACTGTTTTTT. This translates into CASRSDSSNEKLFF.

This clonotype was counted a few times. CDR3 protein: CASSLAEAGRGTQYF. Written as DNA, the CDR3 is TGTGCCAGCAGCTTAGCTGAGGCGGGGAGGGGGACGCAGTATTTT. The chain has TRBV7-8 and TRBJ2-3, with a tentative D call TRBD2 (7 bases). Germline V lookup: CDR1 SGHVS, CDR2 FQNEAQ. CDR3 length equals 15 residues. Trimming removed 0 bases from V and 9 bases from J, with 16 bases in between.